This TCR beta chain was identified during a study of CD8 T cells in Susac syndrome. Trimming left V 0 bases short and J 7 bases short, with 8 bases between. CDR3 length: 13 residues. Per germline, CDR1 SGHRS and CDR2 YFSETQ. An amount of RNA that ranged from roughly 0.5 to 1 ug was reverse transcribed with random hexamers. MiXCR, applied by TCRdb to the immunoSEQ multiplex PCR reads, yields one record per CDR3 protein. The repertoire holds approximately 230,000 distinct CDR3 sequences, with 93% as singletons. This chain connects TRBV5-1 to TRBJ2-4; TRBD2 is a possible D gene (5 bases). Sequences were obtained from CD4+ T cells from PBMCs. This clonotype was obtained from a human donor with multiple sclerosis. The CDR3 reads CASSLVPGNIQYF. CDR3 DNA sequence: TGCGCCAGCAGCTTGGTCCCGGGGAACATTCAGTACTTC.